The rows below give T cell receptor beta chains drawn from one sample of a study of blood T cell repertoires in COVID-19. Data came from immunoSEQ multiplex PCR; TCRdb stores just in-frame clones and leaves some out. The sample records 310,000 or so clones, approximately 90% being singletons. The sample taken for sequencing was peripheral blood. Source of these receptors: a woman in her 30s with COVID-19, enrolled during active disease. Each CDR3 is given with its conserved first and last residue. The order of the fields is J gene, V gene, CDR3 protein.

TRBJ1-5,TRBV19,CASSAGQVFNQPQHF
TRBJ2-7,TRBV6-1,CASSEALTGASYEQYF
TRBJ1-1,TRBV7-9,CASSSRDTEAFF
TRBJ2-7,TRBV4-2,CASSQEEGTGGYEQYF
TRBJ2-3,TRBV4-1,CASSQEGRSTDTQYF
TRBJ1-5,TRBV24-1,CATSDPRTGEQPQHF
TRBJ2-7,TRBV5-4,CASSQGSAQYF
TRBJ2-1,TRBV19,CASSILGTSGYNEQFF
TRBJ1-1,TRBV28,CASSTQGYTEAFF
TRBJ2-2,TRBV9,CASSVGGSGGTGELFF
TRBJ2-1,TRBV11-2,CASSLGLVGGEQFF
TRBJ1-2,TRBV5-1,CASSLEVGGQGGYTF
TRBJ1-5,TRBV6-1,CASSDSAGYQPQHF
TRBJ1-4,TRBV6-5,CASGYGGPNEKLFF
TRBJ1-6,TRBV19,CASSETGVEALHF
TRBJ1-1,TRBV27,CASSLRQGGEAFF
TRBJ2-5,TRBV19,CASSMGRTSGKETQYF
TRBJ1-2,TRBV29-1,CSVEASGRYGYTF
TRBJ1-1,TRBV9,CASSVANTEAFF
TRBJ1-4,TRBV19,CASSIRGEKLFF
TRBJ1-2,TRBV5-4,CASSKNNGIYGYTF
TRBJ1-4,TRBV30,CAWSGTGTLNEKLFF
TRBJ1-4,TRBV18,CASSPIVAATNEKLFF
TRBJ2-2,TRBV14,CASSHYSGRTGELFF
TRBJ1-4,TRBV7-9,CASSPGQREKLFF
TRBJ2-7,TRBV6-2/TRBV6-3,CASSLGSEQYF
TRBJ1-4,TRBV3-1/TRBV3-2,CASTRTGGPEKLFF
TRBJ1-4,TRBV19,CASRRGVATNEKLFF
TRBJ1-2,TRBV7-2,CASSYREVGYGYTF
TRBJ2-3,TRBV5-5,CASSLAAGGPDTQYF
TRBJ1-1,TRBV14,CASSQDYDRAAAFF
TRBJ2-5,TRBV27,CASSSLGTVQETQYF
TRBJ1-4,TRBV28,CASSLFRGSRNEKLFF
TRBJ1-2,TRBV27,CASRRDGWGGYTF
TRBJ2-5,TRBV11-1,CASTASKDRAQETQYF
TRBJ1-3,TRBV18,CASSPAQGSGGNTIYF
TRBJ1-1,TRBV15,CATSRDRRNTEAFF
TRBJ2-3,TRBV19,CASSRGGTGGTDTQYF
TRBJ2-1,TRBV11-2,CASSLIGVSGGRNEQFF
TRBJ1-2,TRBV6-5,CASRGGQGSYGYTF
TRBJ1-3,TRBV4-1,CASSQGDIGSGNTIYF
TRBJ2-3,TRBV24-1,CATSDLPGGTDTQYF
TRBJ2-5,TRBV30,CAWSAISGRETQYF
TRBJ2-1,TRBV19,CASSMGAQADNEQFF
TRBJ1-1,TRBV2,CATRRDMNTEAFF
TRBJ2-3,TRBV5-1,CASSLENRRTDTQYF
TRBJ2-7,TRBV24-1,CATSDLTGTGYAYEQYF
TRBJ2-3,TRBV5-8,CASSPGLAGGWRTDTQYF
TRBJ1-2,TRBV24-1,CATSDPNYGYTF
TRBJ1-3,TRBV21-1,CASSKVKTGSGNTIYF
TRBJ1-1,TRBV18,CASSLLGQMNTEAFF
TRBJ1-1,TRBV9,CASSNRQGGRAFF
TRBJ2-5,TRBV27,CASREGGRETQYF
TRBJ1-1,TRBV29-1,CSVDNRGTEAFF
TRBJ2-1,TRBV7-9,CASSSGQGAYNEQFF
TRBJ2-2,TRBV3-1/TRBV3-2,CASSQDKLAGAADGELFF
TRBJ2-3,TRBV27,CATKMDRLTDTQYF
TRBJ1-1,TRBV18,CASSPVEGAWDTEAFF
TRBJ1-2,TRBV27,CASRYRVSGGYTF
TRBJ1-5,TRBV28,CASSSGLRDRREPQHF